This TCR beta chain was identified in a study of T cell repertoires in cytomegalovirus infection. Study background: Use of recently identified HLA-C-restricted and well-studied HLA-B-restricted CMV epitopes was part of the study. Public TCR beta signatures provided an indication of both CMV infection and a matching HLA type. General study points: What dominated the ex vivo response were HLA-C-restricted CMV-specific TCR beta clonotypes. CMV carriers with the relevant HLA were identified by cumulative public TCR beta family frequency.

The CDR3 is made up of 15 amino acids. Between the trimmed V and J ends, which lost 3 bases and 0 bases, there was a span of 8 bases. Germline CDR1 and CDR2: MNHNS and SASEGT. Regarding this clonotype: Its antigen is not known.

From the reads, TCRdb called clonotypes with MiXCR, one entry per CDR3 protein. The sample holds about 830,000 distinct CDR3 sequences; over 25% are singletons and the top ten take 9.5% to 15%. The material sequenced was cultured CD8+ T cells from PBMCs, taken from culture after CMV antigen stimulation. The clonotype originates from a human donor in good health (CMV status not recorded). Some clones in this sample may be carry-over from other donors' samples. The chain has TRBV6-1 and TRBJ1-4, with D uncertain. The CDR3 region is CASSDQRPTNEKLFF. DNA of the CDR3: TGTGCCAGCAGTGACCAGAGACCAACTAATGAAAAACTGTTTTTT.